The clone carrying this TCR beta chain was observed a handful of times. The antigen remains unidentified. The CDR3 covers 17 residues. Losses at the gene ends were 1 base for V and 5 bases for J; bases not matched to a gene: 8. The germline V gene encodes CDR1 MNHEY and CDR2 SVGAGI. MiXCR was run by TCRdb on the RT-PCR reads, yielding one entry per CDR3 protein. Here the sample spans hundreds of thousands of distinct CDR3 sequences, about 15% being singletons. This specimen comes from a study of response to subunit inactivated influenza vaccine. The study, taken as a whole, reports: T cells newly recruited by each seasonal influenza vaccination are few, the authors suggested.

The sequencing here drew on PBMCs from blood, taken 14 to 15 days before vaccination. V usage is TRBV6-5 and J usage is TRBJ2-3, with 11 bases aligning to TRBD2. The origin of this receptor is a man between 45 and 60 years old who received an inactivated influenza vaccine. The CDR3 bases are TGTGCCAGCAGTTACTTACCCCCCGGACTAGCGGGAGATACGCAGTATTTT. Encoded protein: CASSYLPPGLAGDTQYF.